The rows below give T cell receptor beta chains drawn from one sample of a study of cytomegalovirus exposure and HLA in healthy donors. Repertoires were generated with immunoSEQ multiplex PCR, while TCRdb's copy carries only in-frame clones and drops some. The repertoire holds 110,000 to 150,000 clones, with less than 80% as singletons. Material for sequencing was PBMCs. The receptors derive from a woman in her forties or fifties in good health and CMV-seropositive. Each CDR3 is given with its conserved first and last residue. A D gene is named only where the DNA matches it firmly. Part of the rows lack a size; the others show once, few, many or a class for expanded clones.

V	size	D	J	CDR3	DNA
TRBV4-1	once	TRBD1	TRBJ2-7	CASSQEGTGSYEQYF	TGCGCCAGCAGCCAGGAGGGGACAGGATCCTACGAGCAGTACTTC
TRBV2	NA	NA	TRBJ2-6	CASSERQYSGANVLTF	TGTGCCAGCAGTGAACGACAGTACTCTGGGGCCAACGTCCTGACTTTC
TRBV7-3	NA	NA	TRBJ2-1	CASSGVGGFGEQFF	TGTGCCAGCAGCGGCGTTGGAGGGTTTGGTGAGCAGTTCTTC
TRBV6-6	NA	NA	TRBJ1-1	CASGEEGDTEAFF	TGTGCCAGCGGGGAGGAAGGGGACACTGAAGCTTTCTTT
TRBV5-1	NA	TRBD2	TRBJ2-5	CASSWLGTSQETQYF	TGCGCCAGCAGCTGGCTTGGGACTAGCCAAGAGACCCAGTACTTC
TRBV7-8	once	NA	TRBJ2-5	CASSDKYQGGQETQYF	TGTGCCAGCAGCGACAAATATCAGGGCGGCCAAGAGACCCAGTACTTC
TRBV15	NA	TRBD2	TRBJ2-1	CATSRDGLAGGDEQFF	TGTGCCACCAGCAGAGATGGACTAGCGGGGGGCGATGAGCAGTTCTTC
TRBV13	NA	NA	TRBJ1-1	CASSSDQGNTEAFF	TGTGCCAGCAGCTCGGACCAGGGGAACACTGAAGCTTTCTTT
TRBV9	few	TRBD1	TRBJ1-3	CASSVAGTGVGNTIYF	TGTGCCAGCAGCGTAGCCGGGACAGGGGTGGGAAACACCATATATTTT
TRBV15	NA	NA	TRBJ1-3	CATSRDRGRGNTIYF	TGTGCCACCAGCAGGGATAGGGGGAGAGGAAACACCATATATTTT
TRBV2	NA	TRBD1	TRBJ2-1	CASVGQGGNEQFF	TGTGCCAGCGTAGGACAGGGGGGAAATGAGCAGTTCTTC
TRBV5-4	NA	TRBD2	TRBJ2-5	CASSLRASGGAKPQYF	TGTGCCAGCAGCTTGAGGGCTAGCGGGGGGGCTAAGCCCCAGTACTTC
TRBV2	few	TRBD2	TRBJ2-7	CASSEHSPGLAGRGAEQYF	TGTGCCAGCAGTGAACACTCCCCGGGACTAGCGGGGCGGGGGGCCGAGCAGTACTTC
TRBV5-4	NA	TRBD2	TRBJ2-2	CASSFFGGGVTGELFF	TGTGCCAGCAGCTTCTTCGGCGGGGGGGTCACCGGGGAGCTGTTTTTT
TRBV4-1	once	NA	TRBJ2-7	CASSLIQDSYEQYF	TGCGCCAGCAGTCTAATACAGGATTCCTACGAGCAGTACTTC
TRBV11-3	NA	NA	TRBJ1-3	CASSLEDAGTIYF	TGTGCCAGCAGCTTAGAAGACGCAGGCACCATATATTTT
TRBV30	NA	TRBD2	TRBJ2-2	CAGLAGGNTGELFF	TGTGCCGGCCTAGCGGGGGGGAACACCGGGGAGCTGTTTTTT
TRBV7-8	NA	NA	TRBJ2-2	CASSLATGNTGELFF	TGTGCCAGCAGCTTAGCGACAGGGAACACCGGGGAGCTGTTTTTT
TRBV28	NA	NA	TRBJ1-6	CASKRSRGAGNSPLHF	TGTGCCAGCAAACGGTCCCGGGGGGCAGGGAATTCACCCCTCCACTTT
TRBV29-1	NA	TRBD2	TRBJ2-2	CSVEGGAGKNTGELFF	TGCAGCGTTGAAGGCGGAGCGGGGAAAAACACCGGGGAGCTGTTTTTT
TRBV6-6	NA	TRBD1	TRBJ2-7	CASSDGQGATYEQYF	TGTGCCAGCAGTGACGGACAGGGTGCAACCTACGAGCAGTACTTC
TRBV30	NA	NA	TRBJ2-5	CAWSWGSGQETQYF	TGTGCCTGGAGTTGGGGTAGCGGCCAAGAGACCCAGTACTTC
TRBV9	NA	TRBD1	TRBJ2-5	CASSVARDPNRDRVDF	TGTGCCAGCAGCGTAGCCCGGGACCCTAACCGGGACAGGGTAGACTTC
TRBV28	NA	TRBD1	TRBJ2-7	CASSRTGGAYEQYF	TGTGCCAGCAGCCGGACAGGGGGCGCCTACGAGCAGTACTTC
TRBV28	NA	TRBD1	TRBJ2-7	CASNDRGRSYEQYF	TGTGCCAGCAATGACAGGGGCCGCTCCTACGAGCAGTACTTC
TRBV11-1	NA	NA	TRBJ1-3	CASSLGQRSGNTIYF	TGTGCCAGCAGCTTAGGACAGCGCTCTGGAAACACCATATATTTT
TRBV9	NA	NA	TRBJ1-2	CASSSTGLLYGYTF	TGTGCCAGCAGCTCCACGGGACTACTTTATGGCTACACCTTC
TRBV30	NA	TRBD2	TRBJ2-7	CAWSGPSTSEYYEQYF	TGTGCCTGGAGCGGCCCCTCGACTAGCGAGTACTACGAGCAGTACTTC
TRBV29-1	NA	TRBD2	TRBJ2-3	CSVERDSFTDTQYF	TGCAGCGTGGAGCGGGACTCGTTCACAGATACGCAGTATTTT
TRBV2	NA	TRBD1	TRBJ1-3	CASSVDRAGNTIYF	TGTGCCAGCAGCGTGGACAGGGCTGGAAACACCATATATTTT
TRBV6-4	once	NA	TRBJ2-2	CASRRSRDTGELFF	TGTGCCAGCCGGAGATCCAGGGACACCGGGGAGCTGTTTTTT
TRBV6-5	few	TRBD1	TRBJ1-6	CASSYGTGVNSPLHF	TGTGCCAGCAGTTACGGAACAGGGGTAAATTCACCCCTCCACTTT
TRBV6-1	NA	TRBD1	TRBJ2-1	CASSAGTGDYNEQFF	TGTGCCAGCAGCGCTGGGACAGGGGACTACAATGAGCAGTTCTTC
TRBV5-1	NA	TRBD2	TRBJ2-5	CASSKSGDQETQYF	TGCGCCAGCAGTAAAAGCGGGGACCAAGAGACCCAGTACTTC
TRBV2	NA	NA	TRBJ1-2	CASSEEGIGYGYTF	TGTGCCAGCAGTGAAGAGGGGATCGGCTATGGCTACACCTTC
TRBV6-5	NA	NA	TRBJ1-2	CASKGDNYGYTF	TGTGCCAGCAAGGGGGACAACTATGGCTACACCTTC
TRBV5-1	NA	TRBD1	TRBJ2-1	CASSLGGQPNNEQFF	TGCGCCAGCAGCTTAGGGGGACAGCCCAACAATGAGCAGTTCTTC
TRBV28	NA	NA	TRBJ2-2	CASGRPGTQNTGELFF	TGTGCCAGCGGAAGGCCCGGGACACAGAACACCGGGGAGCTGTTTTTT
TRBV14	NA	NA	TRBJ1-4	CASSAFPPPAGLFF	TGTGCCAGCAGCGCTTTCCCCCCCCCGGCGGGACTGTTTTTT
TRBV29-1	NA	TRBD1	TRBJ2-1	CSGEGTANEQFF	TGCAGCGGCGAGGGGACAGCCAATGAGCAGTTCTTC
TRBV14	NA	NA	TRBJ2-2	CASSQVRVGELFF	TGTGCCAGCAGCCAAGTCAGGGTCGGGGAGCTGTTTTTT
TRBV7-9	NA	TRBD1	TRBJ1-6	CASSLPETGGNSPLHF	TGTGCCAGCAGCCTTCCCGAGACAGGGGGTAATTCACCCCTCCACTTT
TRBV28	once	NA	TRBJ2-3	CASTLRALASRSTDTQYF	TGTGCCAGCACCCTAAGGGCCCTAGCGTCTCGTAGCACAGATACGCAGTATTTT
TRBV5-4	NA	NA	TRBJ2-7	CASSLRQNLGEQYF	TGTGCCAGCAGCTTGAGACAGAATCTCGGCGAGCAGTACTTC
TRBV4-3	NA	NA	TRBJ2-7	CASSQDRSTYEQYF	TGCGCCAGCAGCCAAGATCGGTCTACCTACGAGCAGTACTTC
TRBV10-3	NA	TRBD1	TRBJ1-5	CAISESGTGDQPQHF	TGTGCCATCAGTGAGTCAGGAACAGGGGATCAGCCCCAGCATTTT
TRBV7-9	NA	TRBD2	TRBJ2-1	CASSLGFSSGSYNEQFF	TGTGCCAGCAGCTTAGGGTTCTCTAGCGGTTCCTACAATGAGCAGTTCTTC
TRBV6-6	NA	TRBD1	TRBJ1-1	CASSPPGGQSEAFF	TGTGCCAGCAGCCCCCCAGGGGGACAGAGTGAAGCTTTCTTT
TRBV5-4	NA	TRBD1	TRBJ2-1	CASSPGQSSYNEQFF	TGTGCCAGCAGCCCGGGACAGAGCTCCTACAATGAGCAGTTCTTC
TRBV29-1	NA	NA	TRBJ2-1	CSVDEPVGGNEQFF	TGCAGCGTTGACGAGCCAGTGGGGGGCAATGAGCAGTTCTTC
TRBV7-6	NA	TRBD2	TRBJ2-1	CASSLGLAIYNEQFF	TGTGCCAGCAGCCTCGGACTAGCGATATACAATGAGCAGTTCTTC
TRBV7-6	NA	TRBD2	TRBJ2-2	CASSLGTSGGMNTGELFF	TGTGCCAGCAGCTTAGGGACTAGCGGGGGGATGAACACCGGGGAGCTGTTTTTT
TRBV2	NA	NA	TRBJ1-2	CASAPEGDRNYGYTF	TGTGCCAGCGCCCCGGAGGGAGATCGGAACTATGGCTACACCTTC
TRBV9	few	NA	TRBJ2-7	CASSVGTEPSYEQYF	TGTGCCAGCAGCGTAGGAACAGAACCTTCCTACGAGCAGTACTTC
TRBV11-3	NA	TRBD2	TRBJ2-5	CASSFGLAGGRAETQYF	TGTGCCAGCAGCTTTGGACTAGCGGGGGGGCGGGCAGAGACCCAGTACTTC
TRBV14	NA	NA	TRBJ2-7	CASSQGAPGRPHYEQYF	TGTGCCAGCAGCCAAGGAGCCCCGGGGAGGCCCCACTACGAGCAGTACTTC
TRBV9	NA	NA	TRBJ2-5	CASSVSTDSQETQYF	TGTGCCAGCAGCGTATCGACAGACTCCCAAGAGACCCAGTACTTC
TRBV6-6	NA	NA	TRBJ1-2	CASSYSQLLGDYGYTF	TGTGCCAGCAGTTACTCCCAGTTGCTCGGGGACTATGGCTACACCTTC